These 16 T cell receptor beta chains originate from one sample sequenced in a study of CD8+ T cells in alopecia areata. Treatment meaning: oral pan-JAK inhibitor, 5-10 mg twice daily. cDNA reverse transcribed from extracted RNA served as the sequencing template. Some clones are missing from TCRdb's copy, which holds only in-frame ones; the method was immunoSEQ multiplex PCR. The table has 150,000 to 200,000 clones, 50% to 70% seen once. The sequences come from CD4+ T cells sorted from blood, collected at approximately week 49, from a patient treated with tofacitinib. All receptors come from a human donor with alopecia areata.

There are many counts of this clone. The V and J genes are TRBV6-6 and TRBJ1-5; possibly TRBD1 for D (6 bases). The germline gives CDR1 MNHNY, CDR2 SVGAGI (reference sequence). The ends were cut back, 5 bases at V and 2 bases at J, with 10 bases in the middle. The CDR3 spans 14 residues. CDR3 sequence (DNA): TGTGCCAGCAGTCAGGGGAGCGGCAATCAGCCCCAGCATTTT. Translated: CASSQGSGNQPQHF.

CDR3 sequence: CASNPGPPEVYGYTF. Here the CDR3 DNA reads TGTGCCAGCAACCCCGGACCGCCGGAGGTCTATGGCTACACCTTC. This chain connects TRBV9 to TRBJ1-2, with D uncertain. With 6 bases removed from V and 4 bases from J, the gap between germline ends came to 19 bases. Germline V gene data show CDR1 as SGDLS and CDR2 as YYNGEE. This CDR3 is built from 15 residues.

V and J are TRBV29-1 and TRBJ1-1; TRBD1 is a possible D gene (6 bases). The V gene lost 7 bases and the J gene lost 9 bases, with 12 bases spanning the gap. The CDR3 runs to 10 residues. The germline V gene has CDR1 SQVTM and CDR2 ANQGSEA. The CDR3 DNA is TGCAGCGGGATGGACAGCCAAGCTTTCTTT. As protein: CSGMDSQAFF.

This clone appeared a few times. The chain is built from TRBV7-6 and TRBJ2-7; D is possibly TRBD1 (6 bases). CDR1 is SGHVS, CDR2 FNYEAQ, per germline. The CDR3 is made up of 18 amino acids. V was cut by 1 base and J by 3 bases, with 22 bases left in between. Written as DNA, the CDR3 is TGTGCCAGCAGCTTAGGTCAACAGGGAGACAGTGGGATCTACGAGCAGTACTTC. Translated, it gives CASSLGQQGDSGIYEQYF.

This chain joins TRBV2 and TRBJ2-5; the D is unclear. Between the trimmed V and J ends, which lost 3 bases and 4 bases, there was a span of 6 bases. The CDR3 is 12 residues long. Per germline, CDR1 SNHLY and CDR2 FYNNEI. The DNA of the CDR3 is TGTGCCAGCAGTGATTCCAGAGAGACCCAGTACTTC. It codes for CASSDSRETQYF.

This clone was recorded only once. The sample contains more than one DNA sequence encoding this CDR3. V usage is TRBV30 and J usage is TRBJ2-7; 7 bases line up with TRBD1. CDR1 is GTSNPN, CDR2 SVGIG, per germline (reference sequence). This CDR3 is built from 13 residues. V gave up 0 bases and J gave up 2 bases; unmatched junction bases: 1. The DNA for the CDR3 is TGTGCCTGGAGTGTTCAGGGGGCCTACGAGCAGTACTTC. As protein: CAWSVQGAYEQYF.

The gene calls are TRBV9 and TRBJ2-3; D is undetermined. Deletions cut 0 bases from V and 4 bases from J, with 12 bases between. Germline lookup yields CDR1 SGDLS and CDR2 YYNGEE. The length of the CDR3 is 15 residues. In DNA, the CDR3 is TGTGCCAGCAGCGTAGAGGTAGAAGAGCCAGATACGCAGTATTTT. Translated, it gives CASSVEVEEPDTQYF.

The CDR3 bases are TGTGCCAGCAGTGAATTCAGATCAGACACTGAAGCTTTCTTT. Its translation: CASSEFRSDTEAFF. This chain connects TRBV6-1 to TRBJ1-1; no clear D. The germline V gene encodes CDR1 MNHNS and CDR2 SASEGT. The V end was cut by 2 bases, the J end by 3 bases, with 10 bases between. The CDR3 has 14 amino acids.

This sequence joins TRBV20-1 and TRBJ2-7; the D is unclear. CDR1 is DFQATT, CDR2 SNEGSKA, per germline (reference sequence). V gave up 2 bases and J gave up 7 bases, with 9 bases separating them. The CDR3 has 11 amino acids. CDR3: CSARSTDEQYF. DNA of the CDR3: TGCAGTGCTAGAAGCACAGATGAGCAGTACTTC.

The V gene is TRBV2, the J gene TRBJ2-7; 8 bases line up with TRBD1. The CDR3 loop spans 14 amino acids. J was trimmed by 3 bases and V by 5 bases; bases with no gene match: 6. Germline V gene data show CDR1 as SNHLY and CDR2 as FYNNEI. The CDR3 loop is CASSRQGRLYEQYF. The CDR3 DNA follows: TGTGCCAGCAGTCGACAGGGGCGACTCTACGAGCAGTACTTC.

The chain carries TRBV15 and TRBJ2-7; 8 positions agree with TRBD2. Per the germline V gene, CDR1 is LNHNV and CDR2 is YYDKDF (reference sequence). The CDR3 is 15 amino acids. Germline trimming cut 0 bases from V and 9 bases from J; bases unmatched to any gene: 10. DNA of the CDR3: TGTGCCACCAGCAGAGATCCGGGACTAGTTGAACCGCAGTACTTC. It encodes CATSRDPGLVEPQYF.

V is TRBV30 and J is TRBJ1-6; D gene uncertain. This CDR3 has 15 amino acids. V lost 0 bases and J lost 5, with 11 bases in between. The germline V gene has CDR1 GTSNPN and CDR2 SVGIG (reference sequence). This chain's CDR3 is CAWSVRSSDNSPLHF. In DNA, the CDR3 is TGTGCCTGGAGTGTACGGTCATCGGATAATTCACCCCTCCACTTT.

The rearrangement links TRBV2 to TRBJ2-1; D is undetermined. Germline V gene sequence: CDR1 SNHLY, CDR2 FYNNEI. V was trimmed by 6 bases and J by 9 bases, leaving 6 bases between them. The CDR3 runs to 10 residues. CDR3 residues: CASSVLEQFF. Here the CDR3 DNA reads TGTGCCAGCAGCGTCCTTGAGCAGTTCTTC.

The chain joins TRBV30 to TRBJ1-5; maybe TRBD1 (6 bases). CDR1 is GTSNPN, CDR2 SVGIG, per germline (reference sequence). Trimming took 4 bases from V and 5 from J, leaving 15 bases between them. The CDR3 sequence is 14 residues long. CDR3 in amino acids: CAWNTGTTDQPQHF. CDR3 nucleotides: TGTGCCTGGAATACCGGGACAACGGATCAGCCCCAGCATTTT. The entire variable domain, with the rest obtained from reference TRBV30 and TRBJ1-5, is as follows: SQTIHQWPATLVQPVGSPLSLECTVEGTSNPNLYWYRQAAGRGLQLLFYSVGIGQISSEVPQNLSASRPQDRQFILSSKKLLLSDSGFYLCAWNTGTTDQPQHFGDGTRLSIL.

On this clone itself: At one of its ends the junction is not consistent with the germline gene, which may arise from a read error. Other DNA sequences within the sample encode an identical CDR3. This rearrangement joins TRBV7-2 to TRBJ1-1; D gene uncertain. Germline values: CDR1 SGHTA, CDR2 FQGNSA. The CDR3 is 12 amino acids. This CDR3 is CASRSGIAEAFF. In DNA form, the CDR3 reads TGTGCCAGCAGGTCCGGGATTGCTGAAGCTTTCTTC.

The chain recombines TRBV6-6 with TRBJ2-5; TRBD1 is a possible D gene (6 bases). This CDR3 spans 13 amino acids. Trimming left V 6 bases short and J 5 bases short, with 13 bases between. From germline, CDR1 is MNHNY and CDR2 SVGAGI (reference sequence). The CDR3 protein is CASREQGRETQYF. The CDR3 DNA reads TGTGCCAGCAGGGAACAGGGACGGGAGACCCAGTACTTC.